Sequencing of this T cell receptor (beta chain) was carried out in a study of Graves' ophthalmopathy and Graves' hyperthyroidism. TCR beta CDR3 amplification used RNA transcripts. In the first round, RT-PCR was carried out with HTBI primers, and a multiplex PCR formed the second round. TCRdb used MiXCR to reprocess the multiplex PCR reads, holding one entry per CDR3 protein. The repertoire holds 650,000 to 900,000 distinct CDR3 sequences, roughly two fifths seen once, with 40% to 55% in the top ten. Points from the study as a whole: The model reached approximately 71% sensitivity and about 72% specificity for predicting ophthalmopathy progression. Most thyroid clonotypes with frequency above 0.001 were detected in blood too.

This clonotype came up many times. Its antigen is unknown. The V gene end was trimmed by 7 bases and the J gene end by 4 bases; junction bases not matched to a gene: 8. Germline-derived CDR1 and CDR2 are SNHLY and FYNNEI. The CDR3 length is 14 residues. Diagnoses were established from clinical symptoms, serum thyroxine, TRAb, thyroid ultrasound and orbital computed tomography. Material: peripheral blood. This TCR was sampled from an adult man with Graves' ophthalmopathy. J is TRBJ2-5 and V is TRBV2, with TRBD2 matching over 8 bases. The CDR3 DNA is TGTGCCAGCAAGCAAGCGGGAGCGGGAGAGACCCAGTACTTC. Translating gives CASKQAGAGETQYF.